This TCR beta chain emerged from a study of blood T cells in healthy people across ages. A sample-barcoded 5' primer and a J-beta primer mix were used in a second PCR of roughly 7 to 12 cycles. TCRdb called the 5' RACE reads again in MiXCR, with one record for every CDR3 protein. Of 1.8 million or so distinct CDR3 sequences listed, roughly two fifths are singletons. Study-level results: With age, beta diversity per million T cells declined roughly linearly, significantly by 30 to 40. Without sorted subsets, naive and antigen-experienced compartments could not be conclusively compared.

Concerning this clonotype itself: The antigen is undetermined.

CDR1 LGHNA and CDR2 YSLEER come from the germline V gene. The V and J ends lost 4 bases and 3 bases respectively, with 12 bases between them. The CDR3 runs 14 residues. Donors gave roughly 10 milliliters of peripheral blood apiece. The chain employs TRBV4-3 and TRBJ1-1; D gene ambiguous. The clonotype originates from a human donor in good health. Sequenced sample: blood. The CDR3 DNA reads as TGCGCCAGCAGCCCGAGGGAGGTGGACACTGAAGCTTTCTTT. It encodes CASSPREVDTEAFF.